Listed below are T cell receptor beta chains from one sample, sequenced in a study of T cell responses to AZD1222 COVID-19 vaccine. Produced via immunoSEQ multiplex PCR; TCRdb's table is partial and in-frame only. Here the sample spans roughly 150,000 clones, around 89% being singletons. The source material was peripheral blood, sampled on day 0 of AZD1222 vaccination. These receptor sequences come from an adult in good health. CDR3s include the opening cysteine and the closing phenylalanine or tryptophan. A D gene is named only where the DNA matches it firmly. Some rows mark clone size as missing; the rest say once, few, many or name a class of expanded clone.

j_call clone_size d_call v_call cdr3_nt cdr3_aa
TRBJ2-7 - TRBD1 TRBV28 TGTGCCGGCAGACCGGGACAGGGTCGCGAGCAGTACTTC CAGRPGQGREQYF
TRBJ1-2 - TRBD1 TRBV6-5 TGTGCCAGCAGTTACTCGAACAGGGGGACGGAAGGCTACACCTTC CASSYSNRGTEGYTF
TRBJ2-3 - TRBD2 TRBV19 TGTGCCAGTAATAGACTAGCGGGAGCCGGTGGCACAGATACGCAGTATTTT CASNRLAGAGGTDTQYF
TRBJ2-5 - TRBD2 TRBV5-1 TGCGCCAGCAGCTTGACAGGACTAGCGGGTAACGACCAAGAGACCCAGTACTTC CASSLTGLAGNDQETQYF
TRBJ1-5 - - TRBV5-5 TGTGCCAGCAGCTTCATGGGGGGAGGTCAGCCCCAGCATTTT CASSFMGGGQPQHF
TRBJ1-6 - - TRBV5-4 TGTGCCAGCAGCTTGGTCACCGGGATCAGGAATTCACCCCTCCACTTT CASSLVTGIRNSPLHF
TRBJ2-5 once - TRBV5-1 TGCGCCAGCAGCTTCACAGGGCCCGAGAAAGAGACCCAGTACTTC CASSFTGPEKETQYF
TRBJ2-1 - TRBD2 TRBV11-3 TGTGCCAGCAGCATGGGGCGGGGGTTATACAATGAGCAGTTCTTC CASSMGRGLYNEQFF
TRBJ1-3 - - TRBV3-1/TRBV3-2 TGTGCCAGCAGCCCTAGCGGGGGGGCTCCCTACTCTGGAAACACCATATATTTT CASSPSGGAPYSGNTIYF
TRBJ2-7 - - TRBV10-3 TGTGCCATCAGTGAAGGGTGGTCCGAGCAGTACTTC CAISEGWSEQYF
TRBJ2-5 - - TRBV7-8 TGTGCCAGCAGCTTAGCGACGGCAGGGGGGGAGACCCAGTACTTC CASSLATAGGETQYF
TRBJ1-1 - - TRBV19 TGTGCCAGTATCCCGCGGGTGGGTTCGACTGAAGCTTTCTTT CASIPRVGSTEAFF
TRBJ2-5 - - TRBV27 TGTGCCAGCAGTTTTCTGGGGCAGGGGAGGGAGACCCAGTACTTC CASSFLGQGRETQYF
TRBJ1-1 once - TRBV5-6 TGTGCCAGCAGCTTGGGGCAGCTGTTCACTGAAGCTTTCTTT CASSLGQLFTEAFF
TRBJ1-5 - - TRBV30 TGTGCCTGGAGTGCTGGACGGGCCTCCCGCGGAAATCAGCCCCAGCATTTT CAWSAGRASRGNQPQHF
TRBJ1-6 once - TRBV7-2 TGTGCCAGCAGCTTAGTGGAGTCCGGTTCTTATAATTCACCCCTCCACTTT CASSLVESGSYNSPLHF
TRBJ2-7 - - TRBV4-1 TGCGCCAGCAGCCAAGAAGGGGGTTTCGGTGGCTACGAGCAGTACTTC CASSQEGGFGGYEQYF
TRBJ2-3 few TRBD2 TRBV6-2/TRBV6-3 TGTGCCAGCAGTTACGGACTAGCGGGAAGCACAGATACGCAGTATTTT CASSYGLAGSTDTQYF
TRBJ1-5 - - TRBV28 TGTGCCAGCAGTCCGTCTGGGGCGGGCAATCAGCCCCAGCATTTT CASSPSGAGNQPQHF
TRBJ1-2 - - TRBV6-2/TRBV6-3 TGTGCCAGCAGTTTGCCAGCCTATGGCTACACCTTC CASSLPAYGYTF
TRBJ1-2 many TRBD1 TRBV4-2 TGTGCCAGCAGCCAAGAACAGGGGGCTAACTATGGCTACACCTTC CASSQEQGANYGYTF
TRBJ2-3 - TRBD2 TRBV7-6 TGTGCCAGCAGCAAGCTGCTAGCGGGGGCAGATACGCAGTATTTT CASSKLLAGADTQYF
TRBJ2-1 - - TRBV10-2 TGCGCCAGCAGTGTGGGCAGATACAATGAGCAGTTCTTC CASSVGRYNEQFF
TRBJ2-5 - - TRBV5-1 TGCGCCAGCAGCTTGGCCCCGGGCAACCACCAAGAGACCCAGTACTTC CASSLAPGNHQETQYF